This TCR beta chain came from a study of T cell responses to AZD1222 COVID-19 vaccine. Study findings and constraints: Epitopes outside B.1.351 and B.1.1.7 mutated regions reportedly drew nearly half of spike TCRs. The number of AZD1222 recipients seropositive at baseline was only five or six. After the peak T cell response, and only then, were repertoires sampled. Receipt of two AZD1222 doses was followed by a rise in Spike-specific TCR breadth and depth.

Profiled with immunoSEQ multiplex PCR; TCRdb holds only in-frame clones, not every one. The table shows some 150,000 clones, with approximately 90% occurring only once. Of note for this clone: Its cognate antigen is unknown.

Trimming pared 2 bases from V and 6 bases from J, leaving 20 bases between. Germline V lookup: CDR1 PRHDT, CDR2 FYEKMQ (reference sequence). The CDR3 is made up of 17 amino acids. This clonotype was sampled from an adult who had recovered from COVID-19. V gene TRBV13 combines with J gene TRBJ2-1, with TRBD2 as a possible D gene (6 bases). The sample consisted of peripheral blood, taken after recovery from COVID-19. The CDR3 coding sequence is TGTGCCAGCAGCTTAATGTTTTCGGGACTCCCGTTCAATGAGCAGTTCTTC. As protein: CASSLMFSGLPFNEQFF. The full variable domain, with the rest looked up from reference TRBV13 and TRBJ2-1, is AAGVIQSPRHLIKEKRETATLKCYPIPRHDTVYWYQQGPGQDPQFLISFYEKMQSDKGSIPDRFSAQQFSDYHSELNMSSLELGDSALYFCASSLMFSGLPFNEQFFGPGTRLTVL.